Detailed here is one TCR beta chain. Profiled with immunoSEQ multiplex PCR; TCRdb holds only in-frame clones, not every one. The table includes around 690,000 clones, 90% detected once. The data were taken from a study of shared clonotypes between healthy human individuals. CD45RO+ cells and CCR7-negative CD45RA+ TemRA cells were combined as CD8 memory. CDR1 is SGHVS and CDR2 is FQNEAQ in the germline V gene. Germline trimming cut 1 base from V and 4 bases from J; bases unmatched to any gene: 5. This CDR3 contains 16 residues. This rearrangement joins TRBV7-8 to TRBJ1-1, with TRBD1 matching 11 bases. This receptor was taken from a man younger than 35 in good health. Some clones in this sample may be carry-over from other donors' samples. Sequencing was carried out using memory CD8+ T cells from PBMCs. Subset in this sample: CD45RO+ cells pooled with CCR7-negative TemRA cells. CDR3 residues: CASSLVGQGGSTEAFF. For the CDR3, the DNA is TGTGCCAGCAGCTTAGTGGGACAGGGGGGGTCCACTGAAGCTTTCTTT.